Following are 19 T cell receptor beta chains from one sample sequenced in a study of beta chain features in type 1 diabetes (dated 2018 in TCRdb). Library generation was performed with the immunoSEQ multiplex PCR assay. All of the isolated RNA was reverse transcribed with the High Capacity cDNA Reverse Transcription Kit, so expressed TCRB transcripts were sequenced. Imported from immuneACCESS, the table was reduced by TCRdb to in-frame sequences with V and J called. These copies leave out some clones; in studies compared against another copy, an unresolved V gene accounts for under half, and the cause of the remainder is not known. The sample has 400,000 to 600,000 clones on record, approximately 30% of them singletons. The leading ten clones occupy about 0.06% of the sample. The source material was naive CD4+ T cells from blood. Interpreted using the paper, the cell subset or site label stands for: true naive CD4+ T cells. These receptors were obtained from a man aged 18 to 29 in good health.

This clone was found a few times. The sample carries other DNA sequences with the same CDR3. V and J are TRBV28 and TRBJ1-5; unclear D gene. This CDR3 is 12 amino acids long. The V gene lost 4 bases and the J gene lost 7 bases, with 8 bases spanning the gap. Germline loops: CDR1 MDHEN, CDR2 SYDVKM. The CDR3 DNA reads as TGTGCCAGCAGTTCCGGGAACCAGCCCCAGCATTTT. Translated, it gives CASSSGNQPQHF.

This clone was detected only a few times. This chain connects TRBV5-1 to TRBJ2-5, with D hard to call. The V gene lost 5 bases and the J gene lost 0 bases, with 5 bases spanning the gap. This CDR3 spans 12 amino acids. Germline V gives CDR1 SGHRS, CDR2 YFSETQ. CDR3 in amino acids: CASSQYQETQYF. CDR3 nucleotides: TGCGCCAGCAGTCAGTACCAAGAGACCCAGTACTTC. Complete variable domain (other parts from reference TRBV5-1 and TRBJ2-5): KAGVTQTPRYLIKTRGQQVTLSCSPISGHRSVSWYQQTPGQGLQFLFEYFSETQRNKGNFPGRFSGRQFSNSRSEMNVSTLELGDSALYLCASSQYQETQYFGPGTRLLVL.

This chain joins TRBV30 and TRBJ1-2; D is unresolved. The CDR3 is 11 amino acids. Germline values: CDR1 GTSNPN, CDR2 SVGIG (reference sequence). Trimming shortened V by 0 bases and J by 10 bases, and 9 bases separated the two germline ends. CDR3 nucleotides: TGTGCCTGGAGTGTAATTGGGAACTACACCTTC. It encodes CAWSVIGNYTF.

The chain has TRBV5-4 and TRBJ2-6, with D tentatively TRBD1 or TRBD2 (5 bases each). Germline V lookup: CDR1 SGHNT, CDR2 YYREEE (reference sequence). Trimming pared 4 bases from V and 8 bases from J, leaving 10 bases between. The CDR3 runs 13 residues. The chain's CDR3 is CASSRDVSNVLTF. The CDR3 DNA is TGTGCCAGCAGCCGGGACGTCTCCAACGTCCTGACTTTC.

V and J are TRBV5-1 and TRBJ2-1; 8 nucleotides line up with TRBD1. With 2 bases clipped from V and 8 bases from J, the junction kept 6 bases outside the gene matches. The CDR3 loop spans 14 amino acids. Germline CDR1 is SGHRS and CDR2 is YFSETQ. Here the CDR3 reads CASSFGTGMDEQFF. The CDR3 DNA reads TGCGCCAGCAGCTTCGGGACAGGCATGGATGAGCAGTTCTTC.

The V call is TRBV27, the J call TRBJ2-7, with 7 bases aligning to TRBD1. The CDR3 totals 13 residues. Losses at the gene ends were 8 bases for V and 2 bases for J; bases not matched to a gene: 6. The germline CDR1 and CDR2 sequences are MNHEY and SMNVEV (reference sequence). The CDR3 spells CASRRQGPYEQYF. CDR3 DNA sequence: TGTGCCAGCCGCCGACAGGGACCCTACGAGCAGTACTTC.

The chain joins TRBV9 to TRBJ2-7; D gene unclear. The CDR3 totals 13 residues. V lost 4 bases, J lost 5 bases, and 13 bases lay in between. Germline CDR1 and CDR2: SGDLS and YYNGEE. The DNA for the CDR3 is TGTGCCAGCAGCTACGGGCCCGTCAACGAGCAGTACTTC. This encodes CASSYGPVNEQYF.

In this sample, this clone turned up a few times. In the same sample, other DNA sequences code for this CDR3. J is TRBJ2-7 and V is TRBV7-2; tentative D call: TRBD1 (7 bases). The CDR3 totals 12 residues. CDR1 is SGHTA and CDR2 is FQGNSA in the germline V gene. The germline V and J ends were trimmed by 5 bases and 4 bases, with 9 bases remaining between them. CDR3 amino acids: CASSPGGYEQYF. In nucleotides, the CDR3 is TGTGCCAGCAGCCCAGGGGGGTACGAGCAGTACTTC.

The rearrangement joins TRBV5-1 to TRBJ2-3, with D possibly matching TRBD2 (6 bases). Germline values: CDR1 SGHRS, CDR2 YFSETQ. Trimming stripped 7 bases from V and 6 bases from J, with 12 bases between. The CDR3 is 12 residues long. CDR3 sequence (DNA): TGCGCCAGCGGCCGACTAGAGGATACGCAGTATTTT. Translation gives CASGRLEDTQYF.

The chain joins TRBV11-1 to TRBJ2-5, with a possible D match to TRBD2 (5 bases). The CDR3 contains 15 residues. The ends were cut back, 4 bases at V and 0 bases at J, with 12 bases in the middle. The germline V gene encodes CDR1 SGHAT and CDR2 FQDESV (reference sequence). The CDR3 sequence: CASSSYRGDQETQYF. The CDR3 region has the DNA TGTGCCAGCAGCTCGTACCGGGGAGACCAAGAGACCCAGTACTTC.

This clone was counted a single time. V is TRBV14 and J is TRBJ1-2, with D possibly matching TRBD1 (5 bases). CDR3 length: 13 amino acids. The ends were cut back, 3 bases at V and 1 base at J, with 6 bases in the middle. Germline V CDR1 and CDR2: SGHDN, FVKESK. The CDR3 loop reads CASSHRVNYGYTF. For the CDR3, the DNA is TGTGCCAGCAGCCACAGGGTTAACTATGGCTACACCTTC. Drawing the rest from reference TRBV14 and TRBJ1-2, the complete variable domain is EAGVTQFPSHSVIEKGQTVTLRCDPISGHDNLYWYRRVMGKEIKFLLHFVKESKQDESGMPNNRFLAERTGGTYSTLKVQPAELEDSGVYFCASSHRVNYGYTFGSGTRLTVV.

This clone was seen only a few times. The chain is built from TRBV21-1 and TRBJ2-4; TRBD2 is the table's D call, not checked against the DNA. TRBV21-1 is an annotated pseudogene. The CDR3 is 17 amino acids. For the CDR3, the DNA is TGTGCCAGCTCCGACCCCAGCAGCGAGAGGGCCAAAAACATTCAGTACTTC. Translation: CASSDPSSERAKNIQYF.

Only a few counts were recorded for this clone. This CDR3 is CASSPPAGLNEQFF. CDR3 DNA sequence: TGTGCCAGCTCACCACCAGCGGGGCTCAATGAGCAGTTCTTC. The chain employs TRBV18 and TRBJ2-1; 7 positions match TRBD2. The junction had 2 bases not matched to a gene; V was cut back by 0 bases and J by 6 bases. This CDR3 is 14 amino acids long. CDR1 is KGHSH, CDR2 LQKENI, per germline.

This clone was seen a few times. As DNA, the CDR3 is TGTGCCTGGAGTGTACGGCGAGCCCCGAGTGGTTACAATGAGCAGTTCTTC. Protein: CAWSVRRAPSGYNEQFF. V gene TRBV30 combines with J gene TRBJ2-1, with unresolved D. The CDR3 totals 17 residues. Trimming shortened V by 0 bases and J by 4 bases, and 19 bases separated the two germline ends. The V gene's germline CDR1 is GTSNPN and CDR2 SVGIG (reference sequence).

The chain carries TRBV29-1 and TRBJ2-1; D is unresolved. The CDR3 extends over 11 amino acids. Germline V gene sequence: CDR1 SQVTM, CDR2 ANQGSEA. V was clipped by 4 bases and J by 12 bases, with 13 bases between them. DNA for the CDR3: TGCAGCGTTGGAGGCGACGGACCGCAGTTCTTC. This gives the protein CSVGGDGPQFF.

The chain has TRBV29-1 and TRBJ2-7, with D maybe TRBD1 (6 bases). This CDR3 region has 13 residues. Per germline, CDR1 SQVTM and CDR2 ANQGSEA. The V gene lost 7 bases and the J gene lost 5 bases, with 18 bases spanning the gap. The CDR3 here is CSASVGGVHEQYF. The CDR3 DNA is TGCAGCGCCTCCGTAGGGGGAGTCCACGAGCAGTACTTC.

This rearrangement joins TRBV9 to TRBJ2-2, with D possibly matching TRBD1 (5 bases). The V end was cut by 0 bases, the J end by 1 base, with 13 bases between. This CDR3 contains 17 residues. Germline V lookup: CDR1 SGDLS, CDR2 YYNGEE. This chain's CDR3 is CASSVEQLGRNTGELFF. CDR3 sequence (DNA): TGTGCCAGCAGCGTAGAACAATTGGGGCGGAACACCGGGGAGCTGTTTTTT.

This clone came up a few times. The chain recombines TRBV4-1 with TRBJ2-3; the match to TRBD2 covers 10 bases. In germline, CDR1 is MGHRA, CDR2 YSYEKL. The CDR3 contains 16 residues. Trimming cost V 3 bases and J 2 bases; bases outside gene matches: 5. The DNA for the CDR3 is TGCGCCAGCAGCCAGGTGGGACTAGCGCACACAGATACGCAGTATTTT. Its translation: CASSQVGLAHTDTQYF.

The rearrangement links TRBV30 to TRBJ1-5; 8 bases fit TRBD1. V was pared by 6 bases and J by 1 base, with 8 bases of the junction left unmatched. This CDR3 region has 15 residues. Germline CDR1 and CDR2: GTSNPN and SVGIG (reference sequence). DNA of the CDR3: TGTGCCTGTAATCCGACAGGGGTGAGCAATCAGCCCCAGCATTTT. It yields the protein CACNPTGVSNQPQHF. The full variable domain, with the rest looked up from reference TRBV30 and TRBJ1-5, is SQTIHQWPATLVQPVGSPLSLECTVEGTSNPNLYWYRQAAGRGLQLLFYSVGIGQISSEVPQNLSASRPQDRQFILSSKKLLLSDSGFYLCACNPTGVSNQPQHFGDGTRLSIL.